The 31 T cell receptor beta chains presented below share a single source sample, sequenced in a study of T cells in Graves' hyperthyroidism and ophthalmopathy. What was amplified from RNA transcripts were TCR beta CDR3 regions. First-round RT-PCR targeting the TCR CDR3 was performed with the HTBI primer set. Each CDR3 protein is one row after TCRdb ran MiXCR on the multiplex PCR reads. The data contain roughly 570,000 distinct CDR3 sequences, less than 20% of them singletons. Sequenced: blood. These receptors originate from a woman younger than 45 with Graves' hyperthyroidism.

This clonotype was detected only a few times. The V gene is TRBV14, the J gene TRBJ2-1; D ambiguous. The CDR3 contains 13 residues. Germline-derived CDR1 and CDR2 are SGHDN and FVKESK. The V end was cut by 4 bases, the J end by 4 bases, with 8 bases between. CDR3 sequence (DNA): TGTGCCAGCAGCCTCAAACTGTACAATGAGCAGTTCTTC. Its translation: CASSLKLYNEQFF.

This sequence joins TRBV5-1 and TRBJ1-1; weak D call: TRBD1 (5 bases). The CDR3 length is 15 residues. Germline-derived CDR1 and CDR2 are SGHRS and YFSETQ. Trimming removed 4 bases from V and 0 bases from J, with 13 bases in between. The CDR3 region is CASSAGRVMNTEAFF. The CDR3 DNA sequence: TGCGCCAGCAGCGCGGGACGGGTGATGAACACTGAAGCTTTCTTT.

CDR3 in DNA: TGTGCCAGCGCAGGTAGCAATCAGCCCCAGCATTTT. It translates to CASAGSNQPQHF. The J gene is TRBJ1-5, the V gene TRBV2, with D uncertain. The length of the CDR3 is 12 residues. V was trimmed by 8 bases and J by 0 bases, leaving 5 bases between them. CDR1 is SNHLY, CDR2 FYNNEI, per germline.

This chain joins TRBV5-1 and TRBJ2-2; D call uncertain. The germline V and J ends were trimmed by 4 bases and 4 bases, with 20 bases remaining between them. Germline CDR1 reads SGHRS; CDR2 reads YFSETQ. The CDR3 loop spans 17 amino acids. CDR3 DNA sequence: TGCGCCAGCAGCCCTGGTCGGGCTATGGCAAGCACCGGGGAGCTGTTTTTT. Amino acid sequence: CASSPGRAMASTGELFF.

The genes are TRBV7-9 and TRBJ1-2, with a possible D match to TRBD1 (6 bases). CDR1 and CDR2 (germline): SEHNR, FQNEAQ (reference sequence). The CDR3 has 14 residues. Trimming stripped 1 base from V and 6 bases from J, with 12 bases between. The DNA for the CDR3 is TGTGCCAGCAGCTTAGAGGGGGTAGAGGATGGCTACACCTTC. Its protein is CASSLEGVEDGYTF.

CDR3 in DNA: TGTGCCAGCATAAGGGGACAGGGGGCGACCCGTCAACTGGGCACAGATACGCAGTATTTT. Its protein is CASIRGQGATRQLGTDTQYF. V gene TRBV6-1 combines with J gene TRBJ2-3; TRBD1 matches at 12 bases. CDR1 and CDR2 from the germline V gene are MNHNS and SASEGT. With 7 bases clipped from V and 1 base from J, the junction kept 18 bases outside the gene matches. This CDR3 comprises 20 residues.

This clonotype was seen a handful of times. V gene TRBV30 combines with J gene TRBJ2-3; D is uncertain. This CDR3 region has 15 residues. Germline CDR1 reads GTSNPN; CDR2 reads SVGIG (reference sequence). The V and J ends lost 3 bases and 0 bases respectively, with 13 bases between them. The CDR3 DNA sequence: TGTGCCTGGAGCGGACCAACATCTAGCACAGATACGCAGTATTTT. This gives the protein CAWSGPTSSTDTQYF.

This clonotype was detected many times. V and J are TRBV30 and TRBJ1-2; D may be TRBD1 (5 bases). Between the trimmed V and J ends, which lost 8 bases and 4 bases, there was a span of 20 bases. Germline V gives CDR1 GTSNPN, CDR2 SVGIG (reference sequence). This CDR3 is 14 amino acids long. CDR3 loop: CAQGVFPGSYGYTF. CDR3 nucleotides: TGTGCCCAAGGGGTCTTTCCAGGGAGCTATGGCTACACCTTC.

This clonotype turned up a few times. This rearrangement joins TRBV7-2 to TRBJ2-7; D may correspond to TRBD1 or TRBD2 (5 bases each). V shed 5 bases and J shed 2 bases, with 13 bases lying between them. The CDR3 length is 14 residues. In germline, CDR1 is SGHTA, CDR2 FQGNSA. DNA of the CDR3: TGTGCCAGCAGCACAACTGGGGGTACCTACGAGCAGTACTTC. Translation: CASSTTGGTYEQYF.

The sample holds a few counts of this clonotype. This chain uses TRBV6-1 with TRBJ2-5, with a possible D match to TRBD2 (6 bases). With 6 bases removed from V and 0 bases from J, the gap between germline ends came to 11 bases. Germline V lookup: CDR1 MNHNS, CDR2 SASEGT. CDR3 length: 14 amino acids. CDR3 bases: TGTGCCAGCAGCTCTGGCGGGAACCAAGAGACCCAGTACTTC. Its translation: CASSSGGNQETQYF.

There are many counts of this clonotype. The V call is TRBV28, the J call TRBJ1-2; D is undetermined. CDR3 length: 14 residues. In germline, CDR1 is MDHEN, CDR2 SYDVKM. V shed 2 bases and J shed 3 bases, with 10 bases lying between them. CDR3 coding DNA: TGTGCCAGCAGTTTACAGAGGGCGGACTATGGCTACACCTTC. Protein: CASSLQRADYGYTF.

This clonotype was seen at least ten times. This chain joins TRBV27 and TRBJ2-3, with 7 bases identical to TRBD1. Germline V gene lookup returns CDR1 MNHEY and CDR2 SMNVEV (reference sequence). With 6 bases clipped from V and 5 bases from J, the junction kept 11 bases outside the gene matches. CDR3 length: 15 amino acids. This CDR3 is CASRNRGEAGDTQYF. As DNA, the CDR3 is TGTGCCAGCAGGAACAGGGGAGAGGCCGGAGATACGCAGTATTTT.

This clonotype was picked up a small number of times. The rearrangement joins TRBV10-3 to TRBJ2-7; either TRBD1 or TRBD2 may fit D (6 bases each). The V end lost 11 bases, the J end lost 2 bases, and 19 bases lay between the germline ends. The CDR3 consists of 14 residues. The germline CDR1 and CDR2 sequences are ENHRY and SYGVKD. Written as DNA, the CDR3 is TGTGCCTCTCGCCGGGGGCGGGACGCCTACGAGCAGTACTTC. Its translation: CASRRGRDAYEQYF.

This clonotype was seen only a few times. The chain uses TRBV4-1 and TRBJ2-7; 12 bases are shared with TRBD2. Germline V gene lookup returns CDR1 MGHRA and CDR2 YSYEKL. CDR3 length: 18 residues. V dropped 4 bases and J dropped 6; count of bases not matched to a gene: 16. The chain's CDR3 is CASSRSYTASGRAPEQYF. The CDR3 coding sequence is TGCGCCAGCAGCCGGAGCTATACGGCTAGCGGGAGGGCCCCCGAGCAGTACTTC.

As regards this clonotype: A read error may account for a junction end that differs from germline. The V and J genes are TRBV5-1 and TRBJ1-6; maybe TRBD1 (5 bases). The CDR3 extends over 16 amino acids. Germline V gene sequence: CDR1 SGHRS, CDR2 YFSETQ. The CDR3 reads CASSPRQSSYNSPLHF. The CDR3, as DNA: TGTGCCAGCAGCCCGAGACAGAGCTCCTATAATTCACCCCTCCACTTT.

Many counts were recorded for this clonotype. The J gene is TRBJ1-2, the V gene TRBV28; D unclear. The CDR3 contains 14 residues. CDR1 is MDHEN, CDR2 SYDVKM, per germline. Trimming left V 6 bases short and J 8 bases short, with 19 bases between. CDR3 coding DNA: TGTGCCAGCAGAAAATTAGGGAGGGAAGAGGGCTACACCTTC. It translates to CASRKLGREEGYTF.

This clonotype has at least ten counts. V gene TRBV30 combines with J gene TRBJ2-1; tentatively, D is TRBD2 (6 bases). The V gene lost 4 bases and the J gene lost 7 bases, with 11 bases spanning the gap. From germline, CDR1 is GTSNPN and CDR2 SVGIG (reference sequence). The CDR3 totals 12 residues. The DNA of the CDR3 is TGTGCCTGGACCGGGAGTCTAAATGAGCAGTTCTTC. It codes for CAWTGSLNEQFF. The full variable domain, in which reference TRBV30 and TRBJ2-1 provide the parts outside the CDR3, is SQTIHQWPATLVQPVGSPLSLECTVEGTSNPNLYWYRQAAGRGLQLLFYSVGIGQISSEVPQNLSASRPQDRQFILSSKKLLLSDSGFYLCAWTGSLNEQFFGPGTRLTVL.

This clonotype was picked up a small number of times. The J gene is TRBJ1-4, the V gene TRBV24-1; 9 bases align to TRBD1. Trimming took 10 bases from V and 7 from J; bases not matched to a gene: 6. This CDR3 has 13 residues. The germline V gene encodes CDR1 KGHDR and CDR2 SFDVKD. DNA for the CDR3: TGTGCCACAAGAGGGACAGGGCCTGAAAAACTGTTTTTT. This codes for CATRGTGPEKLFF.

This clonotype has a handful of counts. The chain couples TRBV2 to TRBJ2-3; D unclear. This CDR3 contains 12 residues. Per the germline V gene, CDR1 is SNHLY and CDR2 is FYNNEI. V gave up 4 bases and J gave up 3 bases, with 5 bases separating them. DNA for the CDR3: TGTGCCAGCAGTGGGTTTACAGATACGCAGTATTTT. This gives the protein CASSGFTDTQYF. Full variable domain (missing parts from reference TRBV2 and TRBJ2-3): EPEVTQTPSHQVTQMGQEVILRCVPISNHLYFYWYRQILGQKVEFLVSFYNNEISEKSEIFDDQFSVERPDGSNFTLKIRSTKLEDSAMYFCASSGFTDTQYFGPGTRLTVL.

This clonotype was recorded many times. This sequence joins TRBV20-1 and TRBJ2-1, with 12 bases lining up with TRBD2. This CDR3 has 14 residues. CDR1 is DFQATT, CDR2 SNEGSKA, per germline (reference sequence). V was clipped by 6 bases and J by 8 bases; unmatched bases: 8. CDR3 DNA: TGCAGTGCGAGCTCTAGCGGGAGGGTAGATGAGCAGTTCTTC. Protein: CSASSSGRVDEQFF.

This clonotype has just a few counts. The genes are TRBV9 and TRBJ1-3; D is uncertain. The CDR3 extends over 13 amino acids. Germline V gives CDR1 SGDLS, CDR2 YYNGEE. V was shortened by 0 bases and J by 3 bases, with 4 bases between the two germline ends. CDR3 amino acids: CASSVGVGNTIYF. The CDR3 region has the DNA TGTGCCAGCAGCGTAGGGGTTGGAAACACCATATATTTT.

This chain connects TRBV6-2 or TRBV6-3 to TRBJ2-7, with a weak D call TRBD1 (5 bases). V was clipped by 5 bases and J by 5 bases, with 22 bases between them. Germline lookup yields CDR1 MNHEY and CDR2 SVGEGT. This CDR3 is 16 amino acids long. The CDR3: CASSALSPGRVHEQYF. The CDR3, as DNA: TGTGCCAGCAGTGCCCTCTCCCCGGGCAGGGTCCACGAGCAGTACTTC.

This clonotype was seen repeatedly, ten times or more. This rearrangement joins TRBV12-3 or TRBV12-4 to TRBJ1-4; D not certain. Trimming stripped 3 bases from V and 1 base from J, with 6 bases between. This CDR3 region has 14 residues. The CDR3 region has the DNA TGTGCCAGCAGTTTTCGGGTAACTAATGAAAAACTGTTTTTT. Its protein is CASSFRVTNEKLFF.

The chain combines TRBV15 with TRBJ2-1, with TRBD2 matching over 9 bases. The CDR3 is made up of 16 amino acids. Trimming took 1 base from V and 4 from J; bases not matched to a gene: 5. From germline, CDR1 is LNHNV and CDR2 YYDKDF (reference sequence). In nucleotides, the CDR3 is TGTGCCACCAGCAGAGGCTCTAGCGGGATATACAATGAGCAGTTCTTC. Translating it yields CATSRGSSGIYNEQFF.

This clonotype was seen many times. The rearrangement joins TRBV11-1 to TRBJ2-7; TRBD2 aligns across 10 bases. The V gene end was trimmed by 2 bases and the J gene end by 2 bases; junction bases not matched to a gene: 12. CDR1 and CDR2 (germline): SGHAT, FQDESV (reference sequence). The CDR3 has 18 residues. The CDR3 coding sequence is TGTGCCAGCAGCTTATTACCAGCGGGAGGGACAGACCCCTACGAGCAGTACTTC. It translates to CASSLLPAGGTDPYEQYF.

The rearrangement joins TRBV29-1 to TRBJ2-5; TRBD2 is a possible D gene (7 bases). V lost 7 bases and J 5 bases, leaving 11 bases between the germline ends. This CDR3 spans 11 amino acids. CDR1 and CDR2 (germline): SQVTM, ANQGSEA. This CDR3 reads CSGGGPETQYF. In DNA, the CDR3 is TGCAGCGGGGGGGGGCCGGAGACCCAGTACTTC.

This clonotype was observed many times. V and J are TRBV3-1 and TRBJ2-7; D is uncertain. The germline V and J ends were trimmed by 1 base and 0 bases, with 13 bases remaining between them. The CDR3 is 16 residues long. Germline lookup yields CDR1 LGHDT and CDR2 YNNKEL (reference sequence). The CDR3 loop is CASSQVYTDPSYEQYF. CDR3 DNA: TGTGCCAGCAGCCAAGTTTATACGGACCCCTCCTACGAGCAGTACTTC.

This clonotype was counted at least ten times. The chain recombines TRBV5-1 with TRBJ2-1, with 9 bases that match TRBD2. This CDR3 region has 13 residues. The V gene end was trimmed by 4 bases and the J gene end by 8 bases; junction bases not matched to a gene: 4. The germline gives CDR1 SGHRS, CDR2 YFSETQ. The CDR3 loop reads CASSKLAGHEQFF. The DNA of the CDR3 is TGCGCCAGCAGCAAACTAGCGGGCCATGAGCAGTTCTTC.

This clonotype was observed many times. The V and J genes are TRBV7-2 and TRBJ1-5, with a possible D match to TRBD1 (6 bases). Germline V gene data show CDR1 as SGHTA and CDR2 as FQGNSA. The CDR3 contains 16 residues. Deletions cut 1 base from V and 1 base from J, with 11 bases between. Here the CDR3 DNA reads TGTGCCAGCAGCTTAGTCGGGGGGCAAAGCAATCAGCCCCAGCATTTT. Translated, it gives CASSLVGGQSNQPQHF. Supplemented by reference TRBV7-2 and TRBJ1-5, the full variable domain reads GAGVSQSPSNKVTEKGKDVELRCDPISGHTALYWYRQSLGQGLEFLIYFQGNSAPDKSGLPSDRFSAERTGGSVSTLTIQRTQQEDSAVYLCASSLVGGQSNQPQHFGDGTRLSIL.

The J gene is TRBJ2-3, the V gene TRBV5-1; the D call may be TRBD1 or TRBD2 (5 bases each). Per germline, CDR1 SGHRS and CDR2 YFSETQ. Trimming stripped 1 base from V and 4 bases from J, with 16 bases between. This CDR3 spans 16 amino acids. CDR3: CASSLRLLGDADTQYF. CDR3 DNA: TGCGCCAGCAGCTTGCGGCTCCTGGGGGATGCAGATACGCAGTATTTT.

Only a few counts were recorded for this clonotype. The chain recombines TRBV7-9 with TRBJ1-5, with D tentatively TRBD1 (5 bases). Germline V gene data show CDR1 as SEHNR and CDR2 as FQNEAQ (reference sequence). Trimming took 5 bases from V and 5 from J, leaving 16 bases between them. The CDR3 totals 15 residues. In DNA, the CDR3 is TGTGCCAGCAGCCGGGACGGGAAGATGGATCAGCCCCAGCATTTT. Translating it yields CASSRDGKMDQPQHF.